The 25 T cell receptor beta chains below all came from one sample that was sequenced in a study of shared clonotypes between healthy human individuals. Clones were sequenced by immunoSEQ multiplex PCR, and TCRdb holds only the in-frame ones, with some missing. The table includes about 110,000 clones, roughly 70% detected once. The sequenced sample consisted of memory CD8+ T cells sorted from blood. Subset specified: CD45RO+ cells pooled with CCR7-negative TemRA cells. The receptors were gathered from a woman in her 30s in good health.

V gene TRBV5-1 combines with J gene TRBJ2-7, with 8 nucleotides matching TRBD2. The J segment lost 2 bases and the V segment lost 0 bases, leaving 10 bases of the junction unmatched. Germline loops: CDR1 SGHRS, CDR2 YFSETQ. The CDR3 runs to 17 residues. This CDR3 is CASSLGLAGLGAYEQYF. CDR3 nucleotides: TGCGCCAGCAGCTTGGGGCTAGCGGGTCTGGGGGCCTACGAGCAGTACTTC.

This chain connects TRBV6-1 to TRBJ2-3, with a weak D call TRBD2 (5 bases). The V and J ends lost 1 base and 3 bases respectively, with 11 bases between them. From germline, CDR1 is MNHNS and CDR2 SASEGT. CDR3 length equals 15 residues. CDR3 in DNA: TGTGCCAGCAGTGAAGGCGGGTCTCCGACAGATACGCAGTATTTT. Translation: CASSEGGSPTDTQYF.

This clone was counted ten times or more. The rearrangement uses TRBV6-1 and TRBJ1-2; 10 bases fit TRBD1. In germline, CDR1 is MNHNS, CDR2 SASEGT. V lost 2 bases and J lost 5; bases outside the gene matches: 5. The CDR3 has 15 residues. The DNA of the CDR3 is TGTGCCAGCAGTGAAACCGGGACAGGGGAATATGGCTACACCTTC. Protein product: CASSETGTGEYGYTF.

V and J are TRBV7-9 and TRBJ2-2; 13 bases fit TRBD2. This CDR3 has 18 residues. The trim removed 6 bases at V and 1 base at J, leaving 8 bases unmatched. Germline V gene lookup returns CDR1 SEHNR and CDR2 FQNEAQ (reference sequence). CDR3 coding DNA: TGTGCCAGCAGAAGAGGGACTAGCGGGACCCTGAACACCGGGGAGCTGTTTTTT. This codes for CASRRGTSGTLNTGELFF.

V is TRBV28 and J is TRBJ1-2; the D is unclear. V lost 7 bases and J lost 8, with 26 bases in between. CDR1 is MDHEN and CDR2 is SYDVKM in the germline V gene. CDR3 length: 16 amino acids. CDR3 bases: TGTGCCAGCACCATCCCCCGGGGAGAGGGATTCGGAGGCTACACCTTC. The encoded protein is CASTIPRGEGFGGYTF.

V and J are TRBV5-8 and TRBJ2-3; D not certain. The CDR3 runs 14 residues. CDR1 and CDR2 from the germline V gene are SGHTS and YDEGEE. Trimming removed 0 bases from V and 6 bases from J, with 11 bases in between. Here the CDR3 reads CASSLVKNMDTQYF. The CDR3 DNA reads as TGTGCCAGCAGCTTGGTCAAAAACATGGATACGCAGTATTTT.

The chain uses TRBV19 and TRBJ2-5, with 13 bases aligning to TRBD2. J gave up 7 bases and V 3 bases, and 11 bases lay outside the gene matches. Germline V gene lookup returns CDR1 LNHDA and CDR2 SQIVND (reference sequence). The CDR3 contains 17 residues. The DNA for the CDR3 is TGTGCCAGTAGTATCCGGGGACTAGCGGGGCCTAAGGGGACCCAGTACTTC. Residues: CASSIRGLAGPKGTQYF.

The sample holds many counts of this clone. The rearrangement joins TRBV12-1 to TRBJ2-5; the D segment call TRBD2 is taken from the table without a DNA check. The J call is doubtful: the DNA matches TRBJ2-7 better. TRBV12-1 is assigned pseudogene status. This CDR3 comprises 19 residues. The CDR3 here is CASRYRGARGASGSYEQYF. CDR3 coding DNA: TGTGCCAGCAGGTACCGCGGGGCCCGAGGGGCTAGCGGATCCTACGAGCAGTACTTC.

V usage is TRBV27 and J usage is TRBJ2-2; no clear D. This CDR3 has 13 amino acids. CDR1 is MNHEY, CDR2 SMNVEV, per germline (reference sequence). The germline V and J ends were trimmed by 8 bases and 7 bases, with 14 bases remaining between them. The CDR3 DNA is TGTGCCAGCCGGATCAGCAGTCACGGGGAGCTGTTTTTT. Protein sequence: CASRISSHGELFF.

Notes on this clone: Within the sample, other DNA sequences also encode this same CDR3. This sequence joins TRBV7-2 and TRBJ2-1, with TRBD2 matching 7 bases. With 5 bases clipped from V and 1 base from J, the junction kept 5 bases outside the gene matches. Per germline, CDR1 SGHTA and CDR2 FQGNSA. The CDR3 extends over 15 amino acids. In DNA, the CDR3 is TGTGCCAGCAGCCCCCAGCGGGATTCCTACAATGAGCAGTTCTTC. It is translated as CASSPQRDSYNEQFF. Combining the CDR3 with reference TRBV7-2 and TRBJ2-1 gives the whole variable domain GAGVSQSPSNKVTEKGKDVELRCDPISGHTALYWYRQSLGQGLEFLIYFQGNSAPDKSGLPSDRFSAERTGGSVSTLTIQRTQQEDSAVYLCASSPQRDSYNEQFFGPGTRLTVL.

This chain uses TRBV25-1 with TRBJ2-1; 7 bases line up with TRBD1. The CDR3 loop spans 14 amino acids. With V trimmed by 1 base and J by 6 bases, 3 bases remained unmatched. Germline CDR1 reads MGHDK; CDR2 reads SYGVNS. CDR3 amino acids: CASSEFGTANEQFF. In nucleotides, the CDR3 is TGTGCCAGCAGTGAATTTGGGACAGCCAATGAGCAGTTCTTC.

The chain combines TRBV2 with TRBJ2-1; D is possibly TRBD1 or TRBD2 (5 bases each). Trimming took 10 bases from V and 8 from J, leaving 18 bases between them. Germline V gene lookup returns CDR1 SNHLY and CDR2 FYNNEI. The CDR3 is 13 residues long. Here the CDR3 reads CAITGSLGDEQFF. The CDR3 DNA reads TGTGCCATAACCGGATCATTGGGGGATGAGCAGTTCTTC. The full variable domain, with the rest looked up from reference TRBV2 and TRBJ2-1, is EPEVTQTPSHQVTQMGQEVILRCVPISNHLYFYWYRQILGQKVEFLVSFYNNEISEKSEIFDDQFSVERPDGSNFTLKIRSTKLEDSAMYFCAITGSLGDEQFFGPGTRLTVL.

The genes are TRBV6-5 and TRBJ2-7, with 8 positions matching TRBD1. V lost 2 bases and J lost 0; bases outside the gene matches: 6. Germline V gene data show CDR1 as MNHEY and CDR2 as SVGAGI. The CDR3 length is 16 residues. CDR3 protein: CASSYHAGQASYEQYF. In DNA form, the CDR3 reads TGTGCCAGCAGTTACCATGCGGGACAGGCCTCCTACGAGCAGTACTTC.

The V and J genes are TRBV9 and TRBJ2-7, with TRBD1 as a possible D gene (6 bases). Trimming pared 0 bases from V and 3 bases from J, leaving 10 bases between. Germline V gives CDR1 SGDLS, CDR2 YYNGEE. This CDR3 has 14 amino acids. DNA for the CDR3: TGTGCCAGCAGCGTAGCAGGGGACAACTACGAGCAGTACTTC. Its translation: CASSVAGDNYEQYF. Based on the CDR3 plus reference TRBV9 and TRBJ2-7, the full variable domain is DSGVTQTPKHLITATGQRVTLRCSPRSGDLSVYWYQQSLDQGLQFLIQYYNGEERAKGNILERFSAQQFPDLHSELNLSSLELGDSALYFCASSVAGDNYEQYFGPGTRLTVT.

This chain joins TRBV9 and TRBJ2-7, with D tentatively TRBD2 (7 bases). Germline V CDR1 and CDR2: SGDLS, YYNGEE. The ends were cut back, 4 bases at V and 0 bases at J, with 11 bases in the middle. There are 14 residues in the CDR3. The CDR3, as DNA: TGTGCCAGCAGCCCGGCGGGGGCCTCCTACGAGCAGTACTTC. It codes for CASSPAGASYEQYF. Combining the CDR3 with reference TRBV9 and TRBJ2-7 gives the whole variable domain DSGVTQTPKHLITATGQRVTLRCSPRSGDLSVYWYQQSLDQGLQFLIQYYNGEERAKGNILERFSAQQFPDLHSELNLSSLELGDSALYFCASSPAGASYEQYFGPGTRLTVT.

V and J are TRBV4-2 and TRBJ2-7; D remains unclear. The CDR3 runs 13 residues. Germline CDR1 LGHNA, CDR2 YNFKEQ. The germline V and J ends were trimmed by 0 bases and 1 base, with 4 bases remaining between them. The CDR3 DNA reads as TGTGCCAGCAGCCAAGATTTGTCCTACGAGCAGTACTTC. Translating gives CASSQDLSYEQYF.

The V and J genes are TRBV2 and TRBJ1-2, with a weak D call TRBD1 (5 bases). From germline, CDR1 is SNHLY and CDR2 FYNNEI. The germline V and J ends were trimmed by 3 bases and 6 bases, with 20 bases remaining between them. The CDR3 extends over 16 amino acids. The CDR3 DNA follows: TGTGCCAGCAGTGACGGGGCAGTGTGTTATGATGATGGCTACACCTTC. As protein: CASSDGAVCYDDGYTF.

The chain employs TRBV29-1 and TRBJ2-5, with D unresolved. Gene TRBJ2-7 matches the end of the DNA better, so the J call may be wrong. Germline loops: CDR1 SQVTM, CDR2 ANQGSEA. The CDR3 runs 13 residues. CDR3 DNA: TGCAGCGCCGAGAGCTCCACGTCCAACGAGCAGTACTTC. Protein product: CSAESSTSNEQYF.

Turning to this clone: Other DNA sequences from this sample encode an identical CDR3 as well. The chain combines TRBV9 with TRBJ2-5; TRBD2 is a possible D gene (5 bases). The ends were cut back, 0 bases at V and 5 bases at J, with 11 bases in the middle. The CDR3 loop spans 14 amino acids. Germline V gene data show CDR1 as SGDLS and CDR2 as YYNGEE. CDR3 DNA sequence: TGTGCCAGCAGCGTAGGTGGGAGTGGGGAGACCCAGTACTTC. Protein sequence: CASSVGGSGETQYF.

This clone was observed a handful of times. The V and J genes are TRBV28 and TRBJ2-4; 8 nucleotides agree with TRBD1. Germline V lookup: CDR1 MDHEN, CDR2 SYDVKM. This CDR3 region has 15 residues. V trimming: 6 bases; J trimming: 4 bases; junction bases outside the gene matches: 8. The CDR3 DNA sequence: TGTGCCAGCAGGACCCAGGACAGGGTAAAAAACATTCAGTACTTC. Translated: CASRTQDRVKNIQYF.

The gene calls are TRBV15 and TRBJ1-1; 8 positions match TRBD1. Looked up from germline, CDR1 is LNHNV and CDR2 is YYDKDF (reference sequence). CDR3 length equals 16 residues. The V segment lost 4 bases and the J segment 3 bases; nucleotides outside the gene matches: 10. CDR3 loop: CATSNRQGMYDTEAFF. The CDR3 DNA sequence: TGTGCCACCAGCAATAGACAGGGGATGTATGACACTGAAGCTTTCTTT.

This sequence joins TRBV23-1 and TRBJ2-7, with D perhaps TRBD2 (7 bases). TRBV23-1 is an ORF, and what it does is uncertain. Trimming took off 0 bases at V and 6 bases at J, with 18 bases between the two ends. CDR3 size: 16 residues. CDR3 sequence: CASSQSGEGGSGEQYF. CDR3 sequence (DNA): TGCGCCAGCAGTCAATCGGGGGAGGGGGGCTCGGGCGAGCAGTACTTC.

The chain joins TRBV7-9 to TRBJ2-7; D assignment may be TRBD1 or TRBD2 (5 bases each). V was pared by 5 bases and J by 2 bases, with 16 bases between. The CDR3 extends over 15 amino acids. The germline CDR1 and CDR2 sequences are SEHNR and FQNEAQ (reference sequence). The CDR3, as DNA: TGTGCCAGCAGCCCGGGACGGGGCAGACCCTACGAGCAGTACTTC. It codes for CASSPGRGRPYEQYF.

The V call is TRBV2, the J call TRBJ2-7; D uncertain. V shed 10 bases and J shed 3 bases, with 16 bases lying between them. This CDR3 has 13 amino acids. Germline V gene sequence: CDR1 SNHLY, CDR2 FYNNEI. The CDR3 here is CAIRADSFYEQYF. CDR3 coding DNA: TGTGCCATCCGGGCCGACTCCTTCTACGAGCAGTACTTC.

This clone was observed a few times. CDR3 residues: CASGPGGAGYGYTF. CDR3 in DNA: TGTGCCAGCGGGCCAGGGGGCGCAGGCTATGGCTACACCTTC. The rearrangement joins TRBV7-8 to TRBJ1-2; TRBD1 matches 8 bases. V was clipped by 8 bases and J by 4 bases; unmatched bases: 9. The CDR3 consists of 14 residues. In germline, CDR1 is SGHVS, CDR2 FQNEAQ.